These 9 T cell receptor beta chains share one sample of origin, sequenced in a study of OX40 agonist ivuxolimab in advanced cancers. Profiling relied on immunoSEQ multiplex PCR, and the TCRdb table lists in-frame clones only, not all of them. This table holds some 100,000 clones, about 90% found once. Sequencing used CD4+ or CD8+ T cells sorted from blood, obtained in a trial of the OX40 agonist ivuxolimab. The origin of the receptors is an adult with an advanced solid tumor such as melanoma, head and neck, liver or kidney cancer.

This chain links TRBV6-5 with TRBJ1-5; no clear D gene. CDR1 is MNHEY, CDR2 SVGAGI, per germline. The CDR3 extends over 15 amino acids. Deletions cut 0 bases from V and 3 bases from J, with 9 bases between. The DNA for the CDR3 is TGTGCCAGCAGTTACTCGCCGGGAAACAATCAGCCCCAGCATTTT. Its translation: CASSYSPGNNQPQHF.

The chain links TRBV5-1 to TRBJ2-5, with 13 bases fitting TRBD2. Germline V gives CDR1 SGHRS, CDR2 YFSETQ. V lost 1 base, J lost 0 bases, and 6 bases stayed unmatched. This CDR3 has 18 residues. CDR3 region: CASSLSGTSGAYQETQYF. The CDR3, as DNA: TGCGCCAGCAGCTTGTCCGGGACTAGCGGGGCGTACCAAGAGACCCAGTACTTC.

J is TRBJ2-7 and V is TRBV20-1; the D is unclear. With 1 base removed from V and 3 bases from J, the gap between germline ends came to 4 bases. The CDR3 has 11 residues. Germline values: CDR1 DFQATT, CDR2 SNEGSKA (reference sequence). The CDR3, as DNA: TGCAGTGCTAGAGGAGTCTACGAGCAGTACTTC. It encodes CSARGVYEQYF.

CDR3 DNA sequence: TGTGCCAGCAGCTTCCCCCCGTGGCGGGGGAACAATGAGCAGTTCTTC. Translating it yields CASSFPPWRGNNEQFF. The gene calls are TRBV7-8 and TRBJ2-1; 7 nucleotides align to TRBD2. Germline assignment: CDR1 SGHVS and CDR2 FQNEAQ. V was pared by 3 bases and J by 5 bases, with 10 bases of the junction left unmatched. CDR3 length: 16 residues.

CDR3 bases: TGTGCCAGCAGCTTGGGGGCCTTAAACAGGGGGAACACTGAAGCTTTCTTT. Encoded protein: CASSLGALNRGNTEAFF. The rearrangement uses TRBV5-4 and TRBJ1-1; 7 bases agree with TRBD1. The CDR3 contains 17 residues. In germline, CDR1 is SGHNT, CDR2 YYREEE (reference sequence). The junction had 9 bases not matched to a gene; V was cut back by 0 bases and J by 1 base.

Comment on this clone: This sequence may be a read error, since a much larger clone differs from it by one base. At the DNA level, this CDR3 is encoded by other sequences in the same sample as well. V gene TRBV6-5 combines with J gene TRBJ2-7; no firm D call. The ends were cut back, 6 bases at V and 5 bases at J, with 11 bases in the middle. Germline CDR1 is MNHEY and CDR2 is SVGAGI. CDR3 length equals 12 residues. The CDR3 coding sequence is TGTGCCAGCAGCAGACCTAACAACGAGCAGTACTTC. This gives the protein CASSRPNNEQYF.

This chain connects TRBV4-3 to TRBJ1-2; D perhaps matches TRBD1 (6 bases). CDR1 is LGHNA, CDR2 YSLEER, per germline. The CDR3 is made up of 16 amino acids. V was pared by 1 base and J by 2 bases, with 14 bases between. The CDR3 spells CASSQGIQGNNYGYTF. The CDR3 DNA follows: TGCGCCAGCAGCCAAGGAATCCAGGGGAACAACTATGGCTACACCTTC.

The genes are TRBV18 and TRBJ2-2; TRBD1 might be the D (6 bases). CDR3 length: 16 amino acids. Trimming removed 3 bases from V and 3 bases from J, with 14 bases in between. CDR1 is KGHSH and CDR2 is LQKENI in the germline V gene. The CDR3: CASSPTTGSYTGELFF. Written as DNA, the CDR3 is TGTGCCAGCTCACCCACAACAGGGTCTTACACCGGGGAGCTGTTTTTT.

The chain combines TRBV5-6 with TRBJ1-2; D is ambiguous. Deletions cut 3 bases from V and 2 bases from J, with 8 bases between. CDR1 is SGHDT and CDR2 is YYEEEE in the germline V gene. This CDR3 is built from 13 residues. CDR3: CASSSRGNYGYTF. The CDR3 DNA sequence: TGTGCCAGCAGCTCCAGAGGGAACTATGGCTACACCTTC.